The following is a T cell receptor beta chain sequence with its context. The antigen this receptor binds is unknown. Per-nucleotide qualities are absent, and no much larger clonotype sits a single base away. This entry is derived from a study of blood T cell repertoires in COVID-19 (TCRdb year 2020). Regarding the research as a whole: Samples covering the acute and convalescent phases of COVID-19 were provided by collaborators in the United States, Italy and Spain. The prospective study material was composed of cDNA or gDNA derived from T cells, B-cell-depleted T cells, or PBMCs. Deeply sampled blood TCRbeta repertoires from subjects exposed to, actively infected with, or recovered from COVID-19 were included in the dataset. A freely available public database, intended as a resource for researchers studying the immune response to SARS-CoV-2, is where the repertoires were released. Samples came from the ongoing ImmuneRACE study (first 160 participants) plus 1,254 subjects from 6 global collaborators. Sample metadata almost always included a de-identified subject ID, COVID-19 status, age in years and sex. Where HLA class I and class II types were available, the types were taken from metadata supplied by the sample provider, not from assay-based typing. The full study reports these points: Clinical and demographic metadata were provided uncurated, with the amount varying by source and participant.

From V the trimming removes 6 bases and from J it removes 10 bases, while the gene matches leave 9 bases of the junction unaccounted for. The germline V gene yields MNHEY for CDR1 and SVGAGI for CDR2. The cysteine opens and the phenylalanine closes a CDR3 of 14 amino acids. Just the 42-base CDR3 DNA is kept, in frame starting at base 1. TCRbeta CDR3 regions were amplified from genomic DNA by means of the immunoSEQ Assay, a bias-controlled multiplex PCR. Regarding the original processing steps: The number of nucleated cells in each sample was estimated by amplification of reference gene primers within the assay. Sequence reads were collapsed and filtered to measure the absolute abundance of every unique TCRbeta CDR3 rearrangement. For each sample, productive Simpson clonality was calculated as the square root of Simpson's diversity index over productive rearrangements. This immuneACCESS table, as held by TCRdb, lists in-frame sequences with V and J called but not all clones. Of the missing ones, under half trace to an unresolved V gene in checked studies; the others have no known cause. For V, J and clone size, that table is used; D and trimming come from the DNA. Within this sample are roughly 520,000 clones, with approximately 87% of them counted one time only. About 2% of the sample rests with the top ten.

In the prospective study, participants were 18 to 89 years old, resided in under 30 geographic areas of the United States, and were enrolled through a virtual design. In the prospective study, cohorts were assigned on the basis of participant-reported clinical history obtained from a screening survey and a study questionnaire. ImmuneRACE Cohort 3 recovered participants were defined by two consecutive negative NP/OP PCR tests, healthcare professional clearance, or symptom resolution. In the prospective study, whole blood, serum and a nasopharyngeal or oropharyngeal swab were collected from each participant by mobile phlebotomists. Over an approximately 2-month period, participants in the prospective study had the option of providing additional blood draws and questionnaires. Blood samples from the prospective study were shipped frozen or at room temperature prior to DNA extraction.

This TCR was sampled from a middle-aged woman who had recovered from COVID-19. In this chain, TRBV6-5 is recombined with TRBJ1-6; TRBD1 agrees with 7 junctional bases. Sequencing was done on a sample of PBMCs or T cells enriched from blood (not recorded which). At the DNA level, the sequence is TGTGCCAGCAGCTTCGACAGGGTAGAATCACCCCTCCACTTT. This is translated as CASSFDRVESPLHF.